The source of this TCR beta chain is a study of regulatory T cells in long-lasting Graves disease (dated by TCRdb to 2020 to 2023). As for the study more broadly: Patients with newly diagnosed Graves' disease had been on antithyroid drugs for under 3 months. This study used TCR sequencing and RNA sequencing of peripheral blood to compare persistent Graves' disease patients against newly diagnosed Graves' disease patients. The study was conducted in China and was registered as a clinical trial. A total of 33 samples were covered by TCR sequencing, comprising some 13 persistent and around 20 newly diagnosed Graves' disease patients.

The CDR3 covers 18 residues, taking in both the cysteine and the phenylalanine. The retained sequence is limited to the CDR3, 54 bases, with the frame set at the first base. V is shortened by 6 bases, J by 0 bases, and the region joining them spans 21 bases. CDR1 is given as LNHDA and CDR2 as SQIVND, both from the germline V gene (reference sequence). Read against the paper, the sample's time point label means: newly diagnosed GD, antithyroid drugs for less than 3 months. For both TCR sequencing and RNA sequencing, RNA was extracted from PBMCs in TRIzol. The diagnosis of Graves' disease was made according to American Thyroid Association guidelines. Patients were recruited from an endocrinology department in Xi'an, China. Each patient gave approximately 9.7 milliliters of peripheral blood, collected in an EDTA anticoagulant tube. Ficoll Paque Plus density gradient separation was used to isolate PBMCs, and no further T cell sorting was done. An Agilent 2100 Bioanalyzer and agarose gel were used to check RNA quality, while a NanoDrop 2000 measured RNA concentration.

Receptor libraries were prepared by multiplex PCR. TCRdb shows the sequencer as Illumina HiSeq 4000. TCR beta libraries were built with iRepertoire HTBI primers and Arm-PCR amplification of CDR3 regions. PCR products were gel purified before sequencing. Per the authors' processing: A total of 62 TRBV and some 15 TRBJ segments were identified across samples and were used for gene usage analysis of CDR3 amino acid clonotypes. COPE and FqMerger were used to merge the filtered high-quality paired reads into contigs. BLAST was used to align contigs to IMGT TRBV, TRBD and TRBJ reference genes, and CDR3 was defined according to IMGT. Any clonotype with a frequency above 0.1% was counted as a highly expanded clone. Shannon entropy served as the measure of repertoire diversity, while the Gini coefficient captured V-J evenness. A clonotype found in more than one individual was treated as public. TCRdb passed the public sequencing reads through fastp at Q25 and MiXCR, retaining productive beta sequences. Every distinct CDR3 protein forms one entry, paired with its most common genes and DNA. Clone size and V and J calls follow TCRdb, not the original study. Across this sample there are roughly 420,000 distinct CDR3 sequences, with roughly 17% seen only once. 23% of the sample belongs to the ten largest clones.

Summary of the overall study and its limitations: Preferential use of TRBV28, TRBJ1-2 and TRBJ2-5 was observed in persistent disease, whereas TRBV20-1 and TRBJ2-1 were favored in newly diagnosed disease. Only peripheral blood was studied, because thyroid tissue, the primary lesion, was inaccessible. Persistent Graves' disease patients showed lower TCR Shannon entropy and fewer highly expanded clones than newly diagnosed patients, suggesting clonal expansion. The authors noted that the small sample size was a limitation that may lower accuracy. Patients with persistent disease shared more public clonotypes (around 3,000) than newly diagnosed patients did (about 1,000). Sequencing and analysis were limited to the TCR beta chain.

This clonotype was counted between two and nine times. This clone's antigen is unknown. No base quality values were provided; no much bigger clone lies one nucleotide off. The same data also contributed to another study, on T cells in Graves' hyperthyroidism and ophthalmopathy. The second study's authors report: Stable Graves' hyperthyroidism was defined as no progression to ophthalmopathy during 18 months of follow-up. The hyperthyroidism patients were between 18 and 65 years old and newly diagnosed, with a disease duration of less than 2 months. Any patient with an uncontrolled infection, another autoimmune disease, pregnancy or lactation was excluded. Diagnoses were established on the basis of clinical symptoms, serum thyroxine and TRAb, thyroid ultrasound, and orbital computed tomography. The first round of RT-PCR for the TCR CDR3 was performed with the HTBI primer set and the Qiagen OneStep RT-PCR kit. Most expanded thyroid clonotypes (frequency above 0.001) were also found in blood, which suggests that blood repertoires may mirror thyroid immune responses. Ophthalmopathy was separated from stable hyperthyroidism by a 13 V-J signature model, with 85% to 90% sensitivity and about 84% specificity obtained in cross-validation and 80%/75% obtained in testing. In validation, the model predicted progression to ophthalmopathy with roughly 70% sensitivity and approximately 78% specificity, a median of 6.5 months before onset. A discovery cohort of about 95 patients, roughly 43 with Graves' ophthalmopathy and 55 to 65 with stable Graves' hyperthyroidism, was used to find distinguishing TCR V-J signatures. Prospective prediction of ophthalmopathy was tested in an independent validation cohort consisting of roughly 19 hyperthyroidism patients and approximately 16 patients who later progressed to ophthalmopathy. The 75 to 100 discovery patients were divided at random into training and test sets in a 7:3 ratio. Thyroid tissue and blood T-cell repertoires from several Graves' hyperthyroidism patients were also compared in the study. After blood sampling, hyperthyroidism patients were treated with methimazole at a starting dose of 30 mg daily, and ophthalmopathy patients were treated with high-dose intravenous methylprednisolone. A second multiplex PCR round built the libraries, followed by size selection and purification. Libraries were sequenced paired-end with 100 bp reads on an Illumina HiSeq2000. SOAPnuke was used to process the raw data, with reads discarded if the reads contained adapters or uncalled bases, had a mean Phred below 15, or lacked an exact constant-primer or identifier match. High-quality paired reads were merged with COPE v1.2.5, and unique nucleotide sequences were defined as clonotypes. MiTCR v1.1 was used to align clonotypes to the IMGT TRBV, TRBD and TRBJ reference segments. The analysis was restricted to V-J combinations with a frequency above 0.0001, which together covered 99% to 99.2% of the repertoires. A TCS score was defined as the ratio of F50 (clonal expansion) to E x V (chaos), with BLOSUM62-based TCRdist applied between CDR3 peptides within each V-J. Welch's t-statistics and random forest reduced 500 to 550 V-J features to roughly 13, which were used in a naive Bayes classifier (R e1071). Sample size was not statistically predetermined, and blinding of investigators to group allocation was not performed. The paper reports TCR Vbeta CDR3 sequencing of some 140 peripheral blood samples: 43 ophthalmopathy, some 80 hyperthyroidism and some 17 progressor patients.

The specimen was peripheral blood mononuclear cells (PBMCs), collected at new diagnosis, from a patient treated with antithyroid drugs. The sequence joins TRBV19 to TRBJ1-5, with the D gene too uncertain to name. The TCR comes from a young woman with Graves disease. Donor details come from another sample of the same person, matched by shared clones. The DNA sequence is TGTGCCAGTAGCCCAGGAGGAGGGAGAGGGATTAGCAATCAGCCCCAGCATTTT. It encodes CASSPGGGRGISNQPQHF.